The rows below give T cell receptor beta chains drawn from one sample of a study of regulatory T cells in long-lasting Graves disease. Each CDR3 protein is one row after TCRdb ran MiXCR on the multiplex PCR reads. Among 550,000 to 650,000 distinct CDR3 sequences listed, more than 15% were seen once. This same sample was also taken into another study, of T cells in Graves' hyperthyroidism and ophthalmopathy.

The starting material was peripheral blood mononuclear cells (PBMCs), obtained at new diagnosis, from a patient treated with antithyroid drugs. The source is a man aged 18-30 years with Graves disease. Both conserved end residues are part of each CDR3. D genes are given only for firm matches. Size is stated for part of the rows, as once, few or many counts, or as a class when the clone is expanded.

v_gene,d_gene,abundance,j_gene,CDR3nt,CDR3aa
TRBV30,TRBD2,few,TRBJ2-2,TGTGCCTGGAGTACTACTAGCGGGAGGGTCGGGGAGCTGTTTTTT,CAWSTTSGRVGELFF
TRBV5-6,TRBD2,few,TRBJ2-5,TGTGCCAGTAGCTCGGGGACTAGCCCGGCCCAGTACTTC,CASSSGTSPAQYF
TRBV20-1,TRBD2,many,TRBJ2-7,TGCAGTGCTAGACCGAAGACTAGCGGGAGTTACGAGCAGTACTTC,CSARPKTSGSYEQYF
TRBV27,TRBD2,many,TRBJ2-3,TGTGCCAGCAGTTTTACTAGCGGGAGATCGGATACGCAGTATTTT,CASSFTSGRSDTQYF
TRBV5-1,.,many,TRBJ2-7,TGCGCCAGCAGCTTGGGGCAGGGAGAGGGCGAGCAGTACTTC,CASSLGQGEGEQYF
TRBV7-2,TRBD1,many,TRBJ2-4,TGTGCCAGCAGCCTGAGGGGGCACGGAAACATTCAGTACTTC,CASSLRGHGNIQYF
TRBV28,.,few,TRBJ1-2,TGTGCCAGCAGCCTCGGGGCCAGAGATGGCTACACCTTC,CASSLGARDGYTF
TRBV11-2,.,many,TRBJ1-5,TGTGCCAGCAGCTTAGCCGGCGGTCCGCGGCAGCCCCAGCATTTT,CASSLAGGPRQPQHF
TRBV12-3/TRBV12-4,.,many,TRBJ2-5,TGTGCCAGCAGTTTAGCGGGGCAGGGGCAAGAGACCCAGTACTTC,CASSLAGQGQETQYF
TRBV5-1,.,few,TRBJ2-2,TGCGCCAGCAGCTTGGCCTTGGATGGCGGGGAGCTGTTTTTT,CASSLALDGGELFF
TRBV27,.,many,TRBJ1-5,TGTGCCAGCAGTTTCTTGGGGATCGGGGGCAATCAGCCCCAGCATTTT,CASSFLGIGGNQPQHF
TRBV27,.,.,TRBJ1-4,TGTGCCAGCACTACGGGGGGGGCTGGTGAAAAACTGTTTTTT,CASTTGGAGEKLFF
TRBV5-1,TRBD1,few,TRBJ2-3,TGCGCCAGCAGCTTGACAGGGGGCTCAGATACGCAGTATTTT,CASSLTGGSDTQYF
TRBV20-1,.,.,TRBJ1-5,TGCAGTGCTCCTAACCGGGAAAGGGGTCCGGTCAGCCAGCCCCAGCATTTT,CSAPNRERGPVSQPQHF
TRBV12-3/TRBV12-4,TRBD1,many,TRBJ1-5,TGTGCCAGCAGTTTTAGTGGGGGACCGAACAGGGGGCTAGATGATCAGCCCCAGCATTTT,CASSFSGGPNRGLDDQPQHF
TRBV2,.,many,TRBJ1-1,TGTGCCAGCAGTGTAGGGACCACTGAAGCTTTCTTT,CASSVGTTEAFF
TRBV6-2/TRBV6-3,.,.,TRBJ2-7,TGTGCCAGCAGTTACGGAGGGCCCTACGAGCAGTACTTC,CASSYGGPYEQYF
TRBV5-1,.,many,TRBJ2-7,TGCGCCAGCAGCTTGGATGTCACGGCCCGGGGCGAGCAGTACTTC,CASSLDVTARGEQYF
TRBV6-5,TRBD1,few,TRBJ1-5,TGTGCCAGCAGTTACGGAACAGGGGTCGGGCAGCCCCAGCATTTT,CASSYGTGVGQPQHF
TRBV9,TRBD1,few,TRBJ1-4,TGTGCCAGCAGCGTGGAGACAGGGGTCGGGGAAAAACTGTTTTTT,CASSVETGVGEKLFF
TRBV19,TRBD2,few,TRBJ2-7,TGTGCCAGTAGTATCCAGGGACTAGCGGGAAGCTCCTACGAGCAGTACTTC,CASSIQGLAGSSYEQYF
TRBV19,.,few,TRBJ2-2,TGTGCCAGTAGTACGTCACATCCTCGCACCGGGGAGCTGTTTTTT,CASSTSHPRTGELFF
TRBV27,TRBD1,few,TRBJ2-1,TGTGCCAGCAGTTTGGGTGGGACAGGGGGATGGAATGAGCAGTTCTTC,CASSLGGTGGWNEQFF
TRBV2,TRBD2,many,TRBJ2-3,TGTGGCGAGGGGCCTAGCGGCCCCACAGATACGCAGTATTTT,CGEGPSGPTDTQYF
TRBV20-1,TRBD1,many,TRBJ2-5,TGCAGTGCTAGAGATTACCTGACAGGGATGAGTGAGACCCAGTACTTC,CSARDYLTGMSETQYF
TRBV7-3,TRBD1,many,TRBJ2-2,TGTGCCAGCAGATTTGACAGGGAAGGGGAGCTGTTTTTT,CASRFDREGELFF
TRBV6-1,.,many,TRBJ1-4,TGTGCCAGCAGTGAAAAGACACCGAGGGAAAAACTGTTTTTT,CASSEKTPREKLFF
TRBV5-8,.,few,TRBJ2-7,TGTGCCAGCAGCTTGGGCTGGAACGAGCAGTACTTC,CASSLGWNEQYF
TRBV7-2,.,.,TRBJ1-5,TGTGCCAGCAGCCTGACGGTTCGTAGCAATCAGCCCCAGCATTTT,CASSLTVRSNQPQHF
TRBV6-1,TRBD2,many,TRBJ2-7,TGTGCCAGCAGTGAATCGTCTAGCGGGATAAGGTACGAGCAGTACTTC,CASSESSSGIRYEQYF
TRBV27,TRBD2,.,TRBJ2-2,TGTGCATCGGGACTAGCGGTTAACACCGGGGAGCTGTTTTTT,CASGLAVNTGELFF
TRBV20-1,.,few,TRBJ1-1,TGCAGTGCTAGAGATCCAGGAGGGGTAAGGGACACTGAAGCTTTCTTT,CSARDPGGVRDTEAFF
TRBV20-1,.,few,TRBJ2-3,TGCAGTGCTAGAGTGGCGGGTTTCGGCACAGATACGCAGTATTTT,CSARVAGFGTDTQYF
TRBV30,.,many,TRBJ2-5,TGTGCCTGGAGTGGATGGCGGTCCCAAGAGACCCAGTACTTC,CAWSGWRSQETQYF
TRBV7-9,TRBD1,many,TRBJ1-5,TGTGCCAGCAGCTTAGAGACAGGGGGAGGCAATCAGCCCCAGCATTTT,CASSLETGGGNQPQHF
TRBV19,TRBD1,.,TRBJ2-5,TGTGCCAGTACCCTAACAGGGGGCGAGATGACTATGGAGACCCAGTACTTC,CASTLTGGEMTMETQYF
TRBV5-6,.,many,TRBJ2-1,TGTGCCAGCAGTAGAGAAAGAGCCTACAATGAGCAGTTCTTC,CASSRERAYNEQFF